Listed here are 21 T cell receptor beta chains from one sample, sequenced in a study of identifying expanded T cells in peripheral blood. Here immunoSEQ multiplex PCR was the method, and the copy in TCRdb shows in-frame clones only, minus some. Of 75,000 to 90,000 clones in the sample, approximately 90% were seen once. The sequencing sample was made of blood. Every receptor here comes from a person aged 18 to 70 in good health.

CDR3 sequence (DNA): TGTGCCAGCAGCTCTCAAACCACCGGGGAGCTGTTTTTT. This gives the protein CASSSQTTGELFF. The rearrangement uses TRBV7-7 and TRBJ2-2; D is uncertain. V lost 4 bases, J lost 4 bases, and 7 bases lay in between. The length of the CDR3 is 13 residues. Germline loops: CDR1 SSHAT, CDR2 FNYEAQ (reference sequence).

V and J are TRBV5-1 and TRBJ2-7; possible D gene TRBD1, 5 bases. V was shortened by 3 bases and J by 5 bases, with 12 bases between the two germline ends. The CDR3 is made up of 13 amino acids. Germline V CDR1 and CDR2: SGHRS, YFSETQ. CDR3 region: CASSSGRADEQYF. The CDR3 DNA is TGCGCCAGCAGCTCTGGCAGGGCCGACGAGCAGTACTTC.

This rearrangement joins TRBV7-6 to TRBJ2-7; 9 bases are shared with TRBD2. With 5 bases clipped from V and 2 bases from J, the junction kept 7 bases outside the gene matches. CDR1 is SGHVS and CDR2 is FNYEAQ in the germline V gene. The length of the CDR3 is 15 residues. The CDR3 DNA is TGTGCCAGCAGCCTTTCTAGCGGGATCACCTACGAGCAGTACTTC. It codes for CASSLSSGITYEQYF.

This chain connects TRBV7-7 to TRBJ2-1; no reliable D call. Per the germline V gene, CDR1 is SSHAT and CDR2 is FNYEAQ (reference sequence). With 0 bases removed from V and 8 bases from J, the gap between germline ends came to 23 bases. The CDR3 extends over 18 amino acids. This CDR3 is CASSLAGSGRAFIDEQFF. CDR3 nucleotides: TGTGCCAGCAGCTTAGCAGGGTCGGGTAGGGCGTTTATCGATGAGCAGTTCTTC. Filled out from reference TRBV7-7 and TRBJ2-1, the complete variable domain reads GAGVSQSPRYKVTKRGQDVTLRCDPISSHATLYWYQQALGQGPEFLTYFNYEAQPDKSGLPSDRFSAERPEGSISTLTIQRTEQRDSAMYRCASSLAGSGRAFIDEQFFGPGTRLTVL.

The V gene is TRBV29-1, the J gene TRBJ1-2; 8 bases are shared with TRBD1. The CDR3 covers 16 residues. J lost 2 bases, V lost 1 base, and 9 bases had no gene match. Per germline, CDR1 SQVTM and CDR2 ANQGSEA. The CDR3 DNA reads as TGCAGCGTTGAAGGCGGACAGGGAAACTTAAACTATGGCTACACCTTC. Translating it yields CSVEGGQGNLNYGYTF.

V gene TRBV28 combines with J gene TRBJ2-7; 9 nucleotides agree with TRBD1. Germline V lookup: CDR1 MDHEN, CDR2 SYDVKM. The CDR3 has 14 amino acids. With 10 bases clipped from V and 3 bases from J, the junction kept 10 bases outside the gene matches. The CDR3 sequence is CATRQQGAHYEQYF. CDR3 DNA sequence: TGTGCCACCAGGCAACAGGGGGCTCACTACGAGCAGTACTTC.

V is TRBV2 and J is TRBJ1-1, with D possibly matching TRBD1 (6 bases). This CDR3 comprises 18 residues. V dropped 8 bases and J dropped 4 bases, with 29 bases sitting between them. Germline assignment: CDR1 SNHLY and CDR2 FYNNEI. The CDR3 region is CASGFFGQRQPRVTEAFF. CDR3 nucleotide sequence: TGTGCCAGCGGATTTTTCGGACAGAGACAACCAAGGGTCACTGAAGCTTTCTTT.

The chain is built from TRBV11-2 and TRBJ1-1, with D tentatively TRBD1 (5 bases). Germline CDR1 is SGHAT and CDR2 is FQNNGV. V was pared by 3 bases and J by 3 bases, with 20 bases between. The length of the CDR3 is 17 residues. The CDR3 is CASSFPRRRDGYTEAFF. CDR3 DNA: TGTGCCAGCAGCTTTCCCCGTCGTCGGGACGGATACACTGAAGCTTTCTTT. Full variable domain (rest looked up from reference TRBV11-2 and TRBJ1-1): EAGVAQSPRYKIIEKRQSVAFWCNPISGHATLYWYQQILGQGPKLLIQFQNNGVVDDSQLPKDRFSAERLKGVDSTLKIQPAKLEDSAVYLCASSFPRRRDGYTEAFFGQGTRLTVV.

DNA for the CDR3: TGTGCCTGGAGTGTATGGGCGCTGGAAATCTATAATTCACCCCTCCACTTT. Protein product: CAWSVWALEIYNSPLHF. This chain links TRBV30 with TRBJ1-6, with D hard to call. CDR3 length equals 17 residues. Trimming left V 0 bases short and J 3 bases short, with 15 bases between. The germline V gene encodes CDR1 GTSNPN and CDR2 SVGIG (reference sequence).

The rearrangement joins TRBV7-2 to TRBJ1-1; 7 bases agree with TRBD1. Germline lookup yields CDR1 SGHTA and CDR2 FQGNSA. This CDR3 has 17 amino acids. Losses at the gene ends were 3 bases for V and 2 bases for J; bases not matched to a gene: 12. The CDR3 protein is CASSLLGDRGRNTEAFF. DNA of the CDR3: TGTGCCAGCAGCTTGTTGGGGGACAGAGGGAGAAACACTGAAGCTTTCTTT.

As DNA, the CDR3 is TGTGCCAGCACGGAAGGGGGACCTCTCTCCTACAATGAGCAGTTCTTC. It codes for CASTEGGPLSYNEQFF. The V and J genes are TRBV5-6 and TRBJ2-1, with a weak D call TRBD1 (6 bases). The germline CDR1 and CDR2 sequences are SGHDT and YYEEEE. The CDR3 is 16 amino acids. V lost 6 bases and J lost 0, with 16 bases in between.

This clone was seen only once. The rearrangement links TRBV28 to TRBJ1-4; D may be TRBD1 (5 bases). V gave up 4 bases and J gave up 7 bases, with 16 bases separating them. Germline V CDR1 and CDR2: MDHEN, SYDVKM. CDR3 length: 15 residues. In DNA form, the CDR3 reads TGTGCCAGCAGTTCGGGTGCCAGGGTTGGTGAAAAACTGTTTTTT. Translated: CASSSGARVGEKLFF.

CDR3 protein: CASTSSRVGVGNTIYF. CDR3 DNA: TGTGCCAGTACATCGTCACGGGTCGGGGTTGGAAACACCATATATTTT. The J gene is TRBJ1-3, the V gene TRBV19; no reliable D call. The CDR3 consists of 16 residues. The germline V and J ends were trimmed by 7 bases and 3 bases, with 19 bases remaining between them. Germline values: CDR1 LNHDA, CDR2 SQIVND (reference sequence).

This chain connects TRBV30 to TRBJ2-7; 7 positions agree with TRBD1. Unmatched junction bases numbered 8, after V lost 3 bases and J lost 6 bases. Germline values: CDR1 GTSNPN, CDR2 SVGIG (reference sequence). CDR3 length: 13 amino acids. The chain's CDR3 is CAWRTQNRGEQYF. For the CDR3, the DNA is TGTGCCTGGAGGACACAAAACAGGGGCGAGCAGTACTTC. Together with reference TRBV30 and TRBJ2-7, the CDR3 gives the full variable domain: SQTIHQWPATLVQPVGSPLSLECTVEGTSNPNLYWYRQAAGRGLQLLFYSVGIGQISSEVPQNLSASRPQDRQFILSSKKLLLSDSGFYLCAWRTQNRGEQYFGPGTRLTVT.

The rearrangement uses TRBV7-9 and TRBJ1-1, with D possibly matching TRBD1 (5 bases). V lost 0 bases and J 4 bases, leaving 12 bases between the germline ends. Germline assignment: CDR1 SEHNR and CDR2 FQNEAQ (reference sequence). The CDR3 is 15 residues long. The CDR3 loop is CASSLALGPLTEAFF. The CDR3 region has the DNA TGTGCCAGCAGCTTAGCGCTGGGACCGCTCACTGAAGCTTTCTTT.

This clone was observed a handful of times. For the CDR3, the DNA is TGTGCCAGCAGCGTAGAGAAGTCAAGGATGAACACCGGGGAGCTGTTTTTT. This gives the protein CASSVEKSRMNTGELFF. The chain carries TRBV13 and TRBJ2-2, with unresolved D. CDR3 length: 17 residues. The germline V gene encodes CDR1 PRHDT and CDR2 FYEKMQ (reference sequence). V gave up 5 bases and J gave up 1 base, with 17 bases separating them. Using reference TRBV13 and TRBJ2-2 for the parts outside the CDR3, the full variable domain is AAGVIQSPRHLIKEKRETATLKCYPIPRHDTVYWYQQGPGQDPQFLISFYEKMQSDKGSIPDRFSAQQFSDYHSELNMSSLELGDSALYFCASSVEKSRMNTGELFFGEGSRLTVL.

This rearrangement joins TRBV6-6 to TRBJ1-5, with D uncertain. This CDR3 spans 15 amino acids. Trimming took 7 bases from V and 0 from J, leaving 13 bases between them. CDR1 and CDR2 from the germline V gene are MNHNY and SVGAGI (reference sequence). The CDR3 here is CASMGWGNSNQPQHF. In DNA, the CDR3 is TGTGCCAGCATGGGTTGGGGAAATAGCAATCAGCCCCAGCATTTT.

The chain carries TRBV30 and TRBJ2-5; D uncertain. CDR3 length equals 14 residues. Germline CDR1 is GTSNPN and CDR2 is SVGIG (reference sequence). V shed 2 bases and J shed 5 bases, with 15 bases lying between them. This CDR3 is CAWSPLPGGETQYF. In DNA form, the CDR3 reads TGTGCCTGGAGTCCCCTCCCCGGTGGGGAGACCCAGTACTTC.

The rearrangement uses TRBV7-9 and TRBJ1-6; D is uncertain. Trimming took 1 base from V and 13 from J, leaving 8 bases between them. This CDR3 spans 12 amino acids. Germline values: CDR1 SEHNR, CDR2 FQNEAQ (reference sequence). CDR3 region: CASSLGASPLHF. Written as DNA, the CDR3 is TGTGCCAGCAGCTTAGGGGCGTCCCCCCTCCACTTT. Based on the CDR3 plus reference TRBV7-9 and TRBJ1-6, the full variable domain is DTGVSQNPRHKITKRGQNVTFRCDPISEHNRLYWYRQTLGQGPEFLTYFQNEAQLEKSRLLSDRFSAERPKGSFSTLEIQRTEQGDSAMYLCASSLGASPLHFGNGTRLTVT.

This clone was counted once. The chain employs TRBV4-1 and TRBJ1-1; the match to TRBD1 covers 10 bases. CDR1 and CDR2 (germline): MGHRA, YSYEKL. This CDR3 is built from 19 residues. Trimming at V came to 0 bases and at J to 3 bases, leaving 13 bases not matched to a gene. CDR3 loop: CASSQDEGQGLISDTEAFF. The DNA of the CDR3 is TGCGCCAGCAGCCAAGATGAGGGACAGGGGTTAATATCGGACACTGAAGCTTTCTTT.

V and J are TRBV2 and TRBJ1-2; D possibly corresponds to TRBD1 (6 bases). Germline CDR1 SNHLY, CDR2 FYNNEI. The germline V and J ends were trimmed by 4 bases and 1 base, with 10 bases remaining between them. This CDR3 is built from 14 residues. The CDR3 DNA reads TGTGCCAGCAGTGCGGACAGTAGTAACTATGGCTACACCTTC. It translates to CASSADSSNYGYTF. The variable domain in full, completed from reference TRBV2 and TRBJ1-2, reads EPEVTQTPSHQVTQMGQEVILRCVPISNHLYFYWYRQILGQKVEFLVSFYNNEISEKSEIFDDQFSVERPDGSNFTLKIRSTKLEDSAMYFCASSADSSNYGYTFGSGTRLTVV.